This TCR beta chain was identified during a study of T cell responses to AZD1222 COVID-19 vaccine. Study-level results: Sampled repertoires all dated from after the peak T cell response.

Assay used: immunoSEQ multiplex PCR; TCRdb lists only in-frame clones, some missing. The repertoire has approximately 150,000 clones, 85% to 95% of them found once; the top ten carry just over 5%. In germline, CDR1 is SGHRS, CDR2 YFSETQ. V shed 4 bases and J shed 5 bases, with 15 bases lying between them. There are 14 residues in the CDR3. With regard to this clone: Its antigen is unidentified.

The material was peripheral blood, obtained 28 days after the second AZD1222 dose. This clonotype was sampled from an adult who received the AZD1222 COVID-19 vaccine. The chain couples TRBV5-1 to TRBJ1-2; D remains unclear. The CDR3 sequence: CASSPGQGSYGYTF. Here the CDR3 DNA reads TGCGCCAGCAGCCCCGGGCAAGGCTCTTATGGCTACACCTTC.